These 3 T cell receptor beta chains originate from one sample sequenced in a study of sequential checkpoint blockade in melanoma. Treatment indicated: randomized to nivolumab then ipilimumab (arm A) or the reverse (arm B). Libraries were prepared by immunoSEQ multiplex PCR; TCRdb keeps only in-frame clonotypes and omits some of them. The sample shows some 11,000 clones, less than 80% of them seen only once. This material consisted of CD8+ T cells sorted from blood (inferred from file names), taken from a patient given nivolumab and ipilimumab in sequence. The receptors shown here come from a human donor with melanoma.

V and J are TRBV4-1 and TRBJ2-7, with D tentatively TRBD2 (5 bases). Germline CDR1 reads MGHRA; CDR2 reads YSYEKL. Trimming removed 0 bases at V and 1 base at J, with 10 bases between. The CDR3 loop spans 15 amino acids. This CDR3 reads CASSQDRPGSYEQYF. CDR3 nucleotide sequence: TGCGCCAGCAGCCAAGATCGTCCGGGGTCCTACGAGCAGTACTTC.

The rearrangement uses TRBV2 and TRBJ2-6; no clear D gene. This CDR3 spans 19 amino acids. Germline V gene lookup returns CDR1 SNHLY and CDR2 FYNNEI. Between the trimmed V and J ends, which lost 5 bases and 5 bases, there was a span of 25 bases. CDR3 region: CASSLTDYRIQSRANVLTF. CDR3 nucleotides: TGTGCCAGCAGTTTAACAGATTACCGGATACAAAGTCGGGCCAACGTCCTGACTTTC.

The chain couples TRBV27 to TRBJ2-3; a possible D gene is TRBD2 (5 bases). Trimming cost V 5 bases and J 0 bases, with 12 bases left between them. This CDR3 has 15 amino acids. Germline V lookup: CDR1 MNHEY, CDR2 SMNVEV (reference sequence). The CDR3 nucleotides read TGTGCCAGCAGTCCCCGGGGAGTGAGCACAGATACGCAGTATTTT. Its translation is CASSPRGVSTDTQYF.